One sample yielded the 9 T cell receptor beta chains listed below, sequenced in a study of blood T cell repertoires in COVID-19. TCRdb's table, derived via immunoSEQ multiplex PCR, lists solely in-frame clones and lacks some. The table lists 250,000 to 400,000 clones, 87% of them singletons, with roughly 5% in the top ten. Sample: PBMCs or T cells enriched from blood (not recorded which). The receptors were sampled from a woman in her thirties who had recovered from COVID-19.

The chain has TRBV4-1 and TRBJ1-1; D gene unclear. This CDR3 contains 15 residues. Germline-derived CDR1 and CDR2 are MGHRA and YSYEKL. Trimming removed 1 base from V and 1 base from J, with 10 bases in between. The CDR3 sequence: CASSQAGVKNTEAFF. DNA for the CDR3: TGCGCCAGCAGCCAAGCCGGGGTAAAGAACACTGAAGCTTTCTTT.

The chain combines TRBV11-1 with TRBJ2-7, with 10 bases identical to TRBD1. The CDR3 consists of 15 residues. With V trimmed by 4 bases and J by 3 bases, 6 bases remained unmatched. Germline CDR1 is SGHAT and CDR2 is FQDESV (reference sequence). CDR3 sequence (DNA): TGTGCCAGCAGCTCTACACGGACAGGGGGCTACGAGCAGTACTTC. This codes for CASSSTRTGGYEQYF.

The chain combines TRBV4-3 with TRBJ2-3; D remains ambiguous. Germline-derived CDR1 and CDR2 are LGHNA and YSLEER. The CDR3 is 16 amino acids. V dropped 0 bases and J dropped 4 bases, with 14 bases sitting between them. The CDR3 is CASSQDRRLRPDTQYF. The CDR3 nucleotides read TGCGCCAGCAGCCAAGATCGGCGACTCCGACCAGATACGCAGTATTTT.

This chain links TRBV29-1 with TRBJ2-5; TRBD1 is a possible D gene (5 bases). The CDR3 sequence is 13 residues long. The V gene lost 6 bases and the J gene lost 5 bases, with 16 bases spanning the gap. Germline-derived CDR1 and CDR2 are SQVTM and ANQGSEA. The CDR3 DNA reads TGCAGCGTGCCTGACAGTGGGTGGGAGACCCAGTACTTC. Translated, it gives CSVPDSGWETQYF.

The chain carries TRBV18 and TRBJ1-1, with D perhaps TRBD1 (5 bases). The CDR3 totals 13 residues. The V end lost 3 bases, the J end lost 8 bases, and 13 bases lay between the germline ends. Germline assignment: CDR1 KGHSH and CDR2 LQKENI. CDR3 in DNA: TGTGCCAGCTCACCTCGCGACAGTATCGAAGCTTTCTTT. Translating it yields CASSPRDSIEAFF.

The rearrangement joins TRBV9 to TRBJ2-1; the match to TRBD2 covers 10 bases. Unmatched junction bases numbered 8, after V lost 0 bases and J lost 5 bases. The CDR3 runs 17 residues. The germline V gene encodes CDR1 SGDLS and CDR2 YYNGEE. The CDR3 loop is CASSVDTTSGHNNEQFF. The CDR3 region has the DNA TGTGCCAGCAGCGTAGACACGACTAGCGGGCATAACAATGAGCAGTTCTTC.

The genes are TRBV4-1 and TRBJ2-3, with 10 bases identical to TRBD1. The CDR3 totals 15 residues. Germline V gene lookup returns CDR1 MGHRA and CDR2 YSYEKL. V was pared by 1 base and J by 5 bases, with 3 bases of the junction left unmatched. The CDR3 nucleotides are TGCGCCAGCAGCCAAGTGGGGACAGGGGTAGATACGCAGTATTTT. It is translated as CASSQVGTGVDTQYF.

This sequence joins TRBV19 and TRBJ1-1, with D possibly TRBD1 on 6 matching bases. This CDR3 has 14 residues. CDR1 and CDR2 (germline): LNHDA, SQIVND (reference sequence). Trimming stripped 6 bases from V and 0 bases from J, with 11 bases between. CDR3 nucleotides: TGTGCCAGTAGCTACAGGGAAGTGAACACTGAAGCTTTCTTT. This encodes CASSYREVNTEAFF. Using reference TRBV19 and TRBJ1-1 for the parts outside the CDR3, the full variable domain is DGGITQSPKYLFRKEGQNVTLSCEQNLNHDAMYWYRQDPGQGLRLIYYSQIVNDFQKGDIAEGYSVSREKKESFPLTVTSAQKNPTAFYLCASSYREVNTEAFFGQGTRLTVV.

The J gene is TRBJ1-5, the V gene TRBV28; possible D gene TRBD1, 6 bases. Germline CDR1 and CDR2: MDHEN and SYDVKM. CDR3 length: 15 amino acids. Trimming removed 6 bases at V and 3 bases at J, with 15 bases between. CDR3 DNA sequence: TGTGCCAGCAGCACCCTGACAGGATTCAATCAGCCCCAGCATTTT. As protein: CASSTLTGFNQPQHF.